This T cell receptor beta chain was identified during a study of T cells in Graves' hyperthyroidism and ophthalmopathy (dated by TCRdb to the late 2010s). For the study in its entirety: To identify distinguishing TCR V-J signatures, a discovery cohort of 90 to 100 patients was used, comprising under 45 with Graves' ophthalmopathy and approximately 57 with stable Graves' hyperthyroidism. Prospective prediction of ophthalmopathy was tested in an independent validation cohort of approximately 18 hyperthyroidism patients and 17 patients who later progressed to ophthalmopathy. The 90 or so discovery patients were randomly split 7:3 into training and test sets. The study also compared thyroid tissue and blood T-cell repertoires from a handful of Graves' hyperthyroidism patients. Once sampling was done, hyperthyroidism patients were given methimazole at a starting dose of 30 mg daily, whereas ophthalmopathy patients were given high-dose intravenous methylprednisolone. According to the paper, TCR Vbeta CDR3 sequencing was carried out on over 130 peripheral blood samples, which came from fewer than 50 ophthalmopathy, approximately 72 hyperthyroidism and about 17 progressor patients.

The research as a whole found: A model built on a 13 V-J signature distinguished ophthalmopathy from stable hyperthyroidism, reaching 85% to 90% sensitivity and around 81% specificity in cross-validation and 80%/75% in testing. In validation, the model predicted progression to ophthalmopathy with about 71% sensitivity and around 72% specificity, a median of approximately 6.5 months before onset. Most expanded thyroid clonotypes (frequency above 0.001) were also found in blood, which suggests that blood repertoires may mirror thyroid immune responses. No statistical method was used to fix the sample size in advance, and group allocation was not hidden from the investigators.

The study excluded patients with uncontrolled infections, other autoimmune diseases, pregnancy or lactation. Diagnoses were based on clinical symptoms, serum thyroxine and TRAb, thyroid ultrasound and orbital computed tomography. Trizol reagent was used to extract total RNA, and RNA quality was then checked on an Agilent 2100 Bioanalyzer. As for this clonotype: Its antigen is currently not known. The final CDR3 position lacks the conserved phenylalanine or tryptophan, pointing to a likely read error.

The TCR beta CDR3 regions were amplified from RNA transcripts. A first-round RT-PCR of the TCR CDR3 used the HTBI primer set with the Qiagen OneStep RT-PCR kit. Libraries were constructed in a second round of multiplex PCR, after which size selection and purification were carried out. Sequencing of the libraries was done on an Illumina HiSeq2000 using paired-end 100 bp reads. Turning to the authors' computational methods: SOAPnuke was used to process the raw data, with reads discarded if the reads contained adapters or uncalled bases, had a mean Phred below 15, or lacked an exact constant-primer or identifier match. High-quality paired reads were merged with COPE v1.2.5, and unique nucleotide sequences were defined as clonotypes. MiTCR v1.1 was used to align clonotypes to the IMGT TRBV, TRBD and TRBJ reference segments. The analysis was restricted to V-J combinations with a frequency above 0.0001, which together covered just over 99% of the repertoires. The TCS score was defined as the ratio of F50 (clonal expansion) to E x V (chaos), calculated using BLOSUM62-based TCRdist between CDR3 peptides within each V-J. Welch's t-statistics and random forest reduced some 510 V-J features to 13, which were used in a naive Bayes classifier (R e1071). The similarity between thyroid and blood repertoires was quantified using the Morisita-Horn index. Using fastp trimming at Q25 and MiXCR clonotype assembly, TCRdb reanalyzed the public sequencing data and kept in-frame beta chains. Duplicate CDR3 protein sequences are folded into a single record with the most common DNA and genes. Here the V and J calls rest on TCRdb's processing, not on the authors' analysis. The table for this sample lists around 620,000 distinct CDR3 sequences; around 42% of them were counted only once. Together, the top ten hold around 19% of the sample.

This TCR derives from an adult woman with Graves' disease, either hyperthyroidism or ophthalmopathy (not recorded which). Specimen: peripheral blood or thyroid tissue (not recorded which).

The CDR3 here reads CASSVGSGSGPETQYI. The DNA sequence is TGTGCCAGCAGCGTGGGTAGCGGGAGCGGACCGGAGACCCAGTACATC. The sequence joins TRBV9 to TRBJ2-5, with 9 middle bases fitting TRBD2. For this chain, trimming is 2 bases at the V end and 5 bases at the J end, and the number of junction bases without a gene match is 10. CDR1 and CDR2, per the germline V gene, are SGDLS and YYNGEE. Including both end residues, the CDR3 is 16 amino acids long. Only the CDR3 part of the read is kept: 48 bases, read in frame from the first base.